This entry concerns a single T cell receptor (beta chain). Its specificity is unknown. The TCR cDNA carried a universal primer site and UMIs from 5'RACE template switching. TCRdb ran MiXCR on the 5' RACE reads and lists one entry per CDR3 protein. Altogether under 300,000 distinct CDR3 sequences are present, 6.9% being singletons, with the ten largest covering about 0.85%. The data were obtained in a study of T cells after yellow fever vaccination. Study-wide findings and caveats: Detected again after the booster were most primary-vaccination clones, at nearly 97% CD4 and 80% to 90% CD8.

The sequence derives from a man aged 30 to 39 who received the YFV17D yellow fever vaccine. This specimen consisted of CD4+ T cells sorted from PBMCs, obtained 15 days after the yellow fever booster vaccination.

The CDR3 loop is CASSPSAGYYYEQYF. CDR3 coding DNA: TGTGCCAGCAGTCCTTCGGCGGGGTACTACTACGAGCAGTACTTC. The V and J genes are TRBV12-3 or TRBV12-4 and TRBJ2-7, with D maybe TRBD2 (6 bases). V gave up 5 bases and J gave up 3 bases, with 17 bases separating them. This CDR3 has 15 amino acids.